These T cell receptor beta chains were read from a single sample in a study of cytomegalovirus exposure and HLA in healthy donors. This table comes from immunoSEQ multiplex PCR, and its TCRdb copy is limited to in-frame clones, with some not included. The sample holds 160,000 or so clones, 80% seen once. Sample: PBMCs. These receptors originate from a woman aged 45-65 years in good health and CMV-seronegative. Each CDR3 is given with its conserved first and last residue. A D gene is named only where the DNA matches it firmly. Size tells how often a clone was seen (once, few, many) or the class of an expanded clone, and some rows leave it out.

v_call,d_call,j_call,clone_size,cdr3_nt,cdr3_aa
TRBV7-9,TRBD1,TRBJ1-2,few,TGTGCCAGCAGCTTACTTGGACAGGGCAGTGGCTACACCTTC,CASSLLGQGSGYTF
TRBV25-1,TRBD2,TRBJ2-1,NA,TGTGCCAGCAGCGGAATGGGACTAGCGGGCTGGAATGAGCAGTTCTTC,CASSGMGLAGWNEQFF
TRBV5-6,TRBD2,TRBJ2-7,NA,TGTGCCAGCAGCCCTTGGGAGGGGTACGAGCAGTACTTC,CASSPWEGYEQYF
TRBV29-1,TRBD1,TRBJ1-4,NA,TGCAGCGGTCGGACAGGGAAGAATGAAAAACTGTTTTTT,CSGRTGKNEKLFF
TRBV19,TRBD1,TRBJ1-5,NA,TGTGCCAGTAGGGGCCCCGACAGGGGTCGTCAGCCCCAGCATTTT,CASRGPDRGRQPQHF
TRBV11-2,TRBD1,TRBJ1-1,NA,TGTGCCAGCAGATACCGCGGGACAGGTGTCACTGACACTGAAGCTTTCTTT,CASRYRGTGVTDTEAFF
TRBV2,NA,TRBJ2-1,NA,TGTGCCAGCAGTGAAAAAGAAGGGGGCTCCTACAATGAGCAGTTCTTC,CASSEKEGGSYNEQFF
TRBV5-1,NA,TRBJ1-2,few,TGCGCCAGCAGCTTGGCCCGGGGGGGGAGAACTAACTATGGCTACACCTTC,CASSLARGGRTNYGYTF
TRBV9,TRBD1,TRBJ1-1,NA,TGTGCCAGCAGCCCACGGACAGGGCCCATGAACACTGAAGCTTTCTTT,CASSPRTGPMNTEAFF
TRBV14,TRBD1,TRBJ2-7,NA,TGTGCCAGCAGCCAAGCGTACAGGGGTAATTACGAGCAGTACTTC,CASSQAYRGNYEQYF
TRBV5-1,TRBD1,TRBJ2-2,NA,TGCGCCAGCAGCCCAGGGCCGGCGACAGGGTCCACCGGGGAGCTGTTTTTT,CASSPGPATGSTGELFF
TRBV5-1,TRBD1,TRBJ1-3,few,TGCGCCAGCAGCTTGGGGACAGGGGACGGAAACACCATATATTTT,CASSLGTGDGNTIYF
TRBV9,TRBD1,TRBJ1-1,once,TGTGCCAGCAGCGCCCGACAGGGGGCGGGGATCACTGAAGCTTTCTTT,CASSARQGAGITEAFF
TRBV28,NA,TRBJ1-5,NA,TGTGCCACCTCGCTGCAGGGTAGATTTGGCCAGCCCCAGCATTTT,CATSLQGRFGQPQHF
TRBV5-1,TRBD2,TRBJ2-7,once,TGCGCCAGCACCGACCAGGGACTAGCAAGCGAGCAGTACTTC,CASTDQGLASEQYF
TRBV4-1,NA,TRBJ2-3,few,TGCGCCAGCAGCCAAGATCAGTACAGCCGCGTGTTGAATACGCAGTATTTT,CASSQDQYSRVLNTQYF
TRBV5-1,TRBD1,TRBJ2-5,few,TGCGCCAGCAGCGATCAACAGGGGGCGCTTGAGACCCAGTACTTC,CASSDQQGALETQYF
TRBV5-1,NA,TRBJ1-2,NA,TGCGCCAGCAGCCCGTGGGTCCAGGGCGTGTCTGTTGATGGCTACACCTTC,CASSPWVQGVSVDGYTF
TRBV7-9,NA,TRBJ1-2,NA,TGTGCCAGCAGCCTGACCTTAGACGCGGATGGCTACACCTTC,CASSLTLDADGYTF
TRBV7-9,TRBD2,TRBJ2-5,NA,TGTGCCAGCAGCTTGGGGACTAGCGGGGCCCAAGAGACCCAGTACTTC,CASSLGTSGAQETQYF
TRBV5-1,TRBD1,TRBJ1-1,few,TGCGCCAGCAGCGCGGGACAGCCGAACACTGAAGCTTTCTTT,CASSAGQPNTEAFF
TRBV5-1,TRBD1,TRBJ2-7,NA,TGCGCCAGCAGCTTGGTAGTGGGGACAGGGAAAAGGAACGAGCAGTACTTC,CASSLVVGTGKRNEQYF
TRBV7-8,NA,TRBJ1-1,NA,TGTGCCAGCAGCTTAGGAGGCCCCAGTACTGGAACTGAAGCTTTCTTT,CASSLGGPSTGTEAFF
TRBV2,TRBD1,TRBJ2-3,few,TGTGCCAGCAGTATAGACAGGGATAGCACAGATACGCAGTATTTT,CASSIDRDSTDTQYF
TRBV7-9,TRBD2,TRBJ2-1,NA,TGCGCCAGCAGCCCACCCGGACTAGCGGGAGGGTCGAGGGAGCAGTTCTTC,CASSPPGLAGGSREQFF
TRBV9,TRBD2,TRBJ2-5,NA,TGTGCCAGCAGCGTAGTGCTAGCGGGAGGTGAGACCCAGTACTTC,CASSVVLAGGETQYF
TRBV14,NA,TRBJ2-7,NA,TGTGCCAGCAGCCCTCGCCGGGACGAGCAGTACTTC,CASSPRRDEQYF
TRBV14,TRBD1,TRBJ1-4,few,TGTGCCAGCAGCCTTTGGGGACAGGGTACAACTAATGAAAAACTGTTTTTT,CASSLWGQGTTNEKLFF
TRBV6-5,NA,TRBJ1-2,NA,TGTGCCAGCAGCAACAGGGAAACTACAGGCTACACCTTC,CASSNRETTGYTF
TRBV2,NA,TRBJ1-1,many,TGTGCCAGCTCTAACCCTCAGGGCAGGGGACATACTGAAGCTTTCTTT,CASSNPQGRGHTEAFF
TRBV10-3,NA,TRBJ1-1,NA,TGTGCCATCAGGACACCGCCGAACACTGAAGCTTTCTTT,CAIRTPPNTEAFF
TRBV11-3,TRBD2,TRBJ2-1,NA,TGTGCCAGCAGCCCTGGACTAGCGGGTAGTGGGGATGAGCAGTTCTTC,CASSPGLAGSGDEQFF
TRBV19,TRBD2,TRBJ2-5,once,TGTGCCAGTAGTATCACGACTAGCGTTCTGAGGGAGACCCAGTACTTC,CASSITTSVLRETQYF
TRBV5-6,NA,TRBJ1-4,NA,TGTGCCAGCAGCCCAAGACAGTATGCAACTAATGAAAAACTGTTTTTT,CASSPRQYATNEKLFF
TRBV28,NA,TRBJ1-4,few,TGTGCCAGCAGTTCATATCAGGAGGCTAATGAAAAACTGTTTTTT,CASSSYQEANEKLFF
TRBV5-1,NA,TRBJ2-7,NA,TGCGCCAGCAGCTTGGCCTCTCAGGGCGGTCTGAGGGAGCAGTACTTC,CASSLASQGGLREQYF
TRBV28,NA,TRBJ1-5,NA,TGTGCCAGCAGTTTCTCACAGGGCTACAATCAGCCCCAGCATTTT,CASSFSQGYNQPQHF
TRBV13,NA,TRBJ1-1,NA,TGTGCCAGCAGCTTCCGAGGCTCGGCAAAAGCTTTCTTT,CASSFRGSAKAFF
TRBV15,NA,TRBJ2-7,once,TGTGCCACCAGCAGAGTTCGGAGCTCCTACGAGCAGTACTTC,CATSRVRSSYEQYF
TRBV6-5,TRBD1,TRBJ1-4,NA,TGTGCCAGCAGACAGGGGGCGTTACTGTTTTTT,CASRQGALLFF
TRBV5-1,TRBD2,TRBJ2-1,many,TGCGCCAGCAGCCCTAGCGGGGGGTACAATGAGCAGTTCTTC,CASSPSGGYNEQFF
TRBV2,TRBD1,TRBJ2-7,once,TGTGCCAGCGGGAGGACAGGGGGCTACGAGCAGTACTTC,CASGRTGGYEQYF
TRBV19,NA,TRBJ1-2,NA,TGTGCCAGTAGTATTAACCGCCGCGCGGGCTATGGCTACACCTTC,CASSINRRAGYGYTF